This TCR beta chain was documented in a study of T cell responses to AZD1222 COVID-19 vaccine. On the study more broadly: Second doses at about 4 or about 12 weeks were pooled.

Concerning this clone: What it recognizes is unknown.

Measured with immunoSEQ multiplex PCR; TCRdb has only the in-frame clones, and not every one. The sample has some 120,000 clones, just over 85% seen once. Study-level findings and limits: Repertoire sampling occurred only after the peak T cell response. Once two AZD1222 doses were given, Spike-specific TCR breadth and depth went up. Just 6 or 7 AZD1222 recipients were seropositive at baseline.

The germline V gene encodes CDR1 LGHDT and CDR2 YNNKEL (reference sequence). Trimming removed 0 bases from V and 2 bases from J, with 8 bases in between. CDR3 length: 14 residues. This TCR came from an adult in good health. V and J are TRBV3-1 (or the pseudogene TRBV3-2) and TRBJ2-7; no clear D. The sequences come from peripheral blood, collected on day 0 of AZD1222 vaccination. Written as DNA, the CDR3 is TGTGCCAGCAGCCAAGATTTTGCAACCTACGAGCAGTACTTC. It encodes CASSQDFATYEQYF.